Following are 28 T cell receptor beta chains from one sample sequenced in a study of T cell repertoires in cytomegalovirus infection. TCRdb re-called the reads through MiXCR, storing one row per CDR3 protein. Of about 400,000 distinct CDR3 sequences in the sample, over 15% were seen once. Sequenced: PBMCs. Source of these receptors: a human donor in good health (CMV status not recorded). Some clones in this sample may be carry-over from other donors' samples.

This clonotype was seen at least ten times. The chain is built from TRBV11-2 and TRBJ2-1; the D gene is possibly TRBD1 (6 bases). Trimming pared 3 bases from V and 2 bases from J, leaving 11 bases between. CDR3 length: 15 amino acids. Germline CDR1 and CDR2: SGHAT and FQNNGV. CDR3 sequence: CASSFGRGAYNEQFF. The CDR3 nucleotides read TGTGCCAGCAGCTTCGGCAGGGGAGCCTACAATGAGCAGTTCTTC.

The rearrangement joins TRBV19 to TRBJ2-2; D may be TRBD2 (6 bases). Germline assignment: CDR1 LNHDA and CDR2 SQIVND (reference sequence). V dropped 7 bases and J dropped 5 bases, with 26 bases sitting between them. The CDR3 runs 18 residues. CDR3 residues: CASTPWGGTSLGTGELFF. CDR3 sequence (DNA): TGTGCCAGTACCCCGTGGGGAGGCACTAGCCTGGGGACCGGGGAGCTGTTTTTT.

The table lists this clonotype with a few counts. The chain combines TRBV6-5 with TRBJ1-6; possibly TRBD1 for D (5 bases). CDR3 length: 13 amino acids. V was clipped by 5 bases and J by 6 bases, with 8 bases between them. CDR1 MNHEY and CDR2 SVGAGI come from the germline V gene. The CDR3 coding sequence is TGTGCCAGCAGTAACGGGGGTAATTCACCCCTCCACTTT. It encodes CASSNGGNSPLHF.

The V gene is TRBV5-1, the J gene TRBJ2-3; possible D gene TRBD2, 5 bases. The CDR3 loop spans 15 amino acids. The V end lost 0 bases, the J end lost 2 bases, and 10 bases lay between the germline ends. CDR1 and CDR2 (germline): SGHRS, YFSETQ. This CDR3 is CASSLAGEYTDTQYF. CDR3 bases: TGCGCCAGCAGCTTGGCCGGGGAGTACACAGATACGCAGTATTTT.

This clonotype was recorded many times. The CDR3 DNA follows: TGTGCCAGCAGCCCGCTCCGGACTGGCTACACCTTC. Translated, it gives CASSPLRTGYTF. The gene calls are TRBV7-2 and TRBJ1-2; no firm D call. Trimming pared 5 bases from V and 7 bases from J, leaving 11 bases between. This CDR3 region has 12 residues. Per germline, CDR1 SGHTA and CDR2 FQGNSA.

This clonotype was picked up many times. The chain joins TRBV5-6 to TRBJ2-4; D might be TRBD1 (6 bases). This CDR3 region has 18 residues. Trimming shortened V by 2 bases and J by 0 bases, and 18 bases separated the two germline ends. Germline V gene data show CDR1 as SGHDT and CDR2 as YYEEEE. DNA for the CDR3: TGTGCCAGCAGCTTCAAAACCAGGACAGTTCAAGCCAAAAACATTCAGTACTTC. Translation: CASSFKTRTVQAKNIQYF.

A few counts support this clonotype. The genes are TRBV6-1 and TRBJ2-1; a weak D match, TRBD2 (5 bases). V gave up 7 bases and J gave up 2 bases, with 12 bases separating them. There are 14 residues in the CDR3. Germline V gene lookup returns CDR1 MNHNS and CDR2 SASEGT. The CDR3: CASKQTITYNEQFF. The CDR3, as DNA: TGTGCCAGCAAGCAGACTATAACCTACAATGAGCAGTTCTTC.

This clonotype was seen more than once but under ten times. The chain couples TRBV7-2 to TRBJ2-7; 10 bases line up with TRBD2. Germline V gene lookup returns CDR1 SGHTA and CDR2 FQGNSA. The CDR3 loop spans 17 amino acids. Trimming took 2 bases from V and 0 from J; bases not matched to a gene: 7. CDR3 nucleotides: TGTGCCAGCAGCTTAAGAGAGAGCGGGAGGGGCTCCTACGAGCAGTACTTC. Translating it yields CASSLRESGRGSYEQYF.

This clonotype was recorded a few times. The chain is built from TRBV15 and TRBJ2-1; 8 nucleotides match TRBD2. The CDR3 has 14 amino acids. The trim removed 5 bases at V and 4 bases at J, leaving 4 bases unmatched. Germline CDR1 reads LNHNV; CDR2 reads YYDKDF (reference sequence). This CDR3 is CATSPGLVYNEQFF. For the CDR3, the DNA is TGTGCCACCAGCCCGGGACTAGTTTACAATGAGCAGTTCTTC.

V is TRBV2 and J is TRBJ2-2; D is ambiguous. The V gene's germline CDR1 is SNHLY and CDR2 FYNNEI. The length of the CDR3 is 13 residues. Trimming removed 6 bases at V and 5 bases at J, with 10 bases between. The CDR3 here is CASSGRITGELFF. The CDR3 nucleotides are TGTGCCAGCAGCGGACGGATTACCGGGGAGCTGTTTTTT.

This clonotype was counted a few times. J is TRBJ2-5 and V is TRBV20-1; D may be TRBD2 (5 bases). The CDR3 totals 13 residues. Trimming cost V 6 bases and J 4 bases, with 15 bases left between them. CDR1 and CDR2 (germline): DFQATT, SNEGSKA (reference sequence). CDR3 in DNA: TGCAGTGCCTCGCTCCTCGGAGGAGAGACCCAGTACTTC. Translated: CSASLLGGETQYF.

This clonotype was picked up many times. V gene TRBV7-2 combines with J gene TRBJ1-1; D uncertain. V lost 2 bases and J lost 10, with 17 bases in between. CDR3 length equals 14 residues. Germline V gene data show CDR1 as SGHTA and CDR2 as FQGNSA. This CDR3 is CASSLRSGVWGAFF. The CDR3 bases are TGTGCCAGCAGCTTAAGGTCGGGAGTGTGGGGAGCTTTCTTT. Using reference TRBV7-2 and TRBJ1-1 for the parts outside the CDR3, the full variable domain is GAGVSQSPSNKVTEKGKDVELRCDPISGHTALYWYRQSLGQGLEFLIYFQGNSAPDKSGLPSDRFSAERTGGSVSTLTIQRTQQEDSAVYLCASSLRSGVWGAFFGQGTRLTVV.

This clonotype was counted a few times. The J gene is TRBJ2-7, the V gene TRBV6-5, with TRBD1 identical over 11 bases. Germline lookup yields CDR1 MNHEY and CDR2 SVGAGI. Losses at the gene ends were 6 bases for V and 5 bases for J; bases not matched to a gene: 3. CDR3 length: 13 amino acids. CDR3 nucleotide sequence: TGTGCCAGCAGACGGGACAGGGGGAACGAGCAGTACTTC. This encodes CASRRDRGNEQYF.

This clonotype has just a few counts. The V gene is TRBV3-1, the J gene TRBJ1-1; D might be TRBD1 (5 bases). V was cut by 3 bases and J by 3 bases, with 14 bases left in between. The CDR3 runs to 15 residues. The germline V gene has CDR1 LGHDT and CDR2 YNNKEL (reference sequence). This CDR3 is CASSHVVMGDTEAFF. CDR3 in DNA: TGTGCCAGCAGCCACGTTGTTATGGGGGACACTGAAGCTTTCTTT.

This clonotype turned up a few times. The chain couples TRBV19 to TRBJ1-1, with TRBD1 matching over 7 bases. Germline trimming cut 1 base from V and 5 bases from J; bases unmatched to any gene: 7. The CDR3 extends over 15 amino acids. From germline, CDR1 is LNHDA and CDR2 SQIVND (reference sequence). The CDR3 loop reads CASSIAGGLRTEAFF. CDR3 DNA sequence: TGTGCCAGTAGTATAGCAGGGGGGTTGCGAACTGAAGCTTTCTTT.

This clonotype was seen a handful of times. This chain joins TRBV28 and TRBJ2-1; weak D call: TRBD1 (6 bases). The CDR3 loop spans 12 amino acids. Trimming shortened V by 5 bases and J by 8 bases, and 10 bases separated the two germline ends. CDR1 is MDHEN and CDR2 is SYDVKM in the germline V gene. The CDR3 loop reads CASSEQGHEQFF. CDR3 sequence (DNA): TGTGCCAGCAGTGAACAGGGCCATGAGCAGTTCTTC.

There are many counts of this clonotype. The chain's CDR3 is CASSRLRNTEAFF. The CDR3, as DNA: TGTGCCAGCAGTCGACTGAGGAACACTGAAGCTTTCTTT. The rearrangement joins TRBV12-3 or TRBV12-4 to TRBJ1-1; D not certain. The length of the CDR3 is 13 residues. V was shortened by 5 bases and J by 1 base, with 8 bases between the two germline ends.

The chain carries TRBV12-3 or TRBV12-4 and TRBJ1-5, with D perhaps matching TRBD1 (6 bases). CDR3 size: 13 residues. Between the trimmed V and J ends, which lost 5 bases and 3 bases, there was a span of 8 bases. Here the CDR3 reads CASSGTLNQPQHF. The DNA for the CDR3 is TGTGCCAGCAGTGGGACACTCAATCAGCCCCAGCATTTT.

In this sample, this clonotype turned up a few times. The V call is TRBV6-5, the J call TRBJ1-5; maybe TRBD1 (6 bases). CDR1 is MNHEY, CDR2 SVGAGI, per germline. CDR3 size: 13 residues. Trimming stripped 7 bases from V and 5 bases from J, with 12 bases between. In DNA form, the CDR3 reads TGTGCCAGCAAGGGGGAACAGGATCAGCCCCAGCATTTT. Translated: CASKGEQDQPQHF.

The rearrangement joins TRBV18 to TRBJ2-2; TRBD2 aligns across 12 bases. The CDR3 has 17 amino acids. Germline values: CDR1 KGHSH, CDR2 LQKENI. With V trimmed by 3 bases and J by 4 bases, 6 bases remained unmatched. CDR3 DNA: TGTGCCAGCTCACCGCAGACTAGCGGGAGTACCACCGGGGAGCTGTTTTTT. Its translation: CASSPQTSGSTTGELFF. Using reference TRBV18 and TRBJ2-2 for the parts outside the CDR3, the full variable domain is NAGVMQNPRHLVRRRGQEARLRCSPMKGHSHVYWYRQLPEEGLKFMVYLQKENIIDESGMPKERFSAEFPKEGPSILRIQQVVRGDSAAYFCASSPQTSGSTTGELFFGEGSRLTVL.

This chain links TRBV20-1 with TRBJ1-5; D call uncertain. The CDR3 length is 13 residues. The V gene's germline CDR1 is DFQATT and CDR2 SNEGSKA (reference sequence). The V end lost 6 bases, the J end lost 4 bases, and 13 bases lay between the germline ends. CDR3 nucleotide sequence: TGCAGTGCCCCGGTGGTAGGTAATCAGCCCCAGCATTTT. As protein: CSAPVVGNQPQHF.

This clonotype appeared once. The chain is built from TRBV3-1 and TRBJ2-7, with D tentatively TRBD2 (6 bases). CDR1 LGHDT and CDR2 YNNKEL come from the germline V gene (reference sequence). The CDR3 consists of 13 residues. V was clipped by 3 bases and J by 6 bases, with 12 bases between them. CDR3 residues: CASSHGVGGEQYF. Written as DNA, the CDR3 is TGTGCCAGCAGCCATGGGGTGGGAGGCGAGCAGTACTTC.

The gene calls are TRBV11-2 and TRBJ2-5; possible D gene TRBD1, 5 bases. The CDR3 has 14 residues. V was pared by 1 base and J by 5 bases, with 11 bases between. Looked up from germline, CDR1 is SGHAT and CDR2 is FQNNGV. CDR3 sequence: CASSLGGHLETQYF. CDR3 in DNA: TGTGCCAGCAGCTTAGGGGGCCACCTGGAGACCCAGTACTTC.

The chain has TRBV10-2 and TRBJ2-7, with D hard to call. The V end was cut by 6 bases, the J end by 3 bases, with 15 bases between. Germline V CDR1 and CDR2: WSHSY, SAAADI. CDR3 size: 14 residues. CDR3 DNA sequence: TGCGCCAGCAGGAAGACTGCTCGGAGCTACGAGCAGTACTTC. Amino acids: CASRKTARSYEQYF.

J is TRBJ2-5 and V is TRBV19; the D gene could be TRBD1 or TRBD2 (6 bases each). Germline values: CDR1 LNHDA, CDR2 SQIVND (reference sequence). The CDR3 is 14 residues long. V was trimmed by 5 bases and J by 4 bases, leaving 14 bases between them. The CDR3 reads CASSARGTGETQYF. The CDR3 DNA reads TGTGCCAGTAGTGCTAGGGGGACTGGAGAGACCCAGTACTTC.

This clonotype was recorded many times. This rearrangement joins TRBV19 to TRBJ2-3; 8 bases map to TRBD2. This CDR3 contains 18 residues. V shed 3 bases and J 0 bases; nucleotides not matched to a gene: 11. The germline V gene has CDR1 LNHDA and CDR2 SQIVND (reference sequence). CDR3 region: CASSILTTSESSTDTQYF. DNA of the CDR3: TGTGCCAGTAGTATCCTAACGACTAGCGAATCTAGCACAGATACGCAGTATTTT.

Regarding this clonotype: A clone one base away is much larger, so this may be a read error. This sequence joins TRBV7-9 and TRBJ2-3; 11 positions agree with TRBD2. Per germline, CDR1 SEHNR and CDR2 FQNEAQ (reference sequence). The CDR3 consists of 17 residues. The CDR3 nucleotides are TGTGTCAGCAGCCTGGGGCCCTTAGCGGGGGGGCTTGATACGCAGTATTTT. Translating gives CVSSLGPLAGGLDTQYF.

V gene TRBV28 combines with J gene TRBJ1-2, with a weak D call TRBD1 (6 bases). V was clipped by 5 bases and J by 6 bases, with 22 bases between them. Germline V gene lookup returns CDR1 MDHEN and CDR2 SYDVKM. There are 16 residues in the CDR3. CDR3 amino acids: CASSIKGVSESDGYTF. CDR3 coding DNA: TGTGCCAGCAGTATTAAGGGGGTCTCGGAATCGGATGGCTACACCTTC.